This is a list of T cell receptor beta chains from one sample in a study of T cell responses to AZD1222 COVID-19 vaccine. Sequencing used immunoSEQ multiplex PCR; TCRdb keeps in-frame clones, though not all of them. The sample shows over 150,000 clones, approximately 95% of them seen only once. The source was peripheral blood, collected 28 days after the second dose of the MenACWY control vaccine. These receptors were taken from an adult who received the MenACWY meningococcal vaccine as a control. The CDR3 runs from the conserved cysteine through the conserved F or W. Each record gives: V gene, D gene, CDR3 length, clone size, J gene, CDR3 protein, CDR3 DNA. The D gene is left open where the match is weak. Not all rows give a size; the values are once, few, many and, for expanded clones, a class.

V: TRBV28
D: TRBD1
length: 14
size: .
J: TRBJ1-6
CDR3: CASSRDRVRSPLHF
DNA: TGTGCCAGCAGCCGGGACAGGGTCCGTTCACCCCTCCACTTT

V: TRBV6-5
D: .
length: 13
size: .
J: TRBJ2-1
CDR3: CASSYSNINEQFF
DNA: TGTGCCAGCAGTTACTCGAACATAAATGAGCAGTTCTTC

V: TRBV28
D: .
length: 13
size: once
J: TRBJ1-2
CDR3: CASSVGGLYGYTF
DNA: TGTGCCAGCTCGGTCGGTGGGCTCTATGGCTACACCTTC

V: TRBV15
D: .
length: 15
size: .
J: TRBJ1-4
CDR3: CATSRDWAINEKLFF
DNA: TGTGCCACCAGCAGAGATTGGGCCATTAATGAAAAACTGTTTTTT

V: TRBV3-1/TRBV3-2
D: .
length: 13
size: .
J: TRBJ2-1
CDR3: CASSHSTWGLQFF
DNA: TGTGCCAGCAGCCATAGCACCTGGGGGCTACAGTTCTTC

V: TRBV7-2
D: TRBD1
length: 15
size: .
J: TRBJ1-5
CDR3: CASSFQQGLGQPQHF
DNA: TGTGCCAGCAGCTTCCAACAGGGGCTGGGTCAGCCCCAGCATTTT

V: TRBV7-8
D: .
length: 14
size: .
J: TRBJ1-1
CDR3: CASIQYREDTEAFF
DNA: TGTGCCAGCATCCAGTACAGGGAGGACACTGAAGCTTTCTTT

V: TRBV5-5
D: TRBD2
length: 15
size: .
J: TRBJ2-7
CDR3: CASSPLGGKAYEQYF
DNA: TGTGCCAGCAGTCCGCTGGGAGGGAAGGCCTACGAGCAGTACTTC

V: TRBV7-2
D: TRBD1
length: 14
size: .
J: TRBJ1-6
CDR3: CASSLGQGSSPLHF
DNA: TGTGCCAGCAGCTTAGGACAGGGGAGTTCACCCCTCCACTTT

V: TRBV6-5
D: .
length: 14
size: .
J: TRBJ1-3
CDR3: CASRTQDSGNTIYF
DNA: TGTGCCAGCAGGACACAGGACTCTGGAAACACCATATATTTT

V: TRBV27
D: .
length: 13
size: .
J: TRBJ1-3
CDR3: CASSLNSGNTIYF
DNA: TGTGCCAGCAGTTTAAACTCTGGAAACACCATATATTTT

V: TRBV15
D: TRBD1
length: 14
size: .
J: TRBJ2-7
CDR3: CATRPDRGPYEQYF
DNA: TGTGCCACCAGACCGGACAGGGGGCCCTACGAGCAGTACTTC

V: TRBV28
D: TRBD1
length: 14
size: .
J: TRBJ2-7
CDR3: CASSLDRVANEQYF
DNA: TGTGCCAGCAGTTTAGACAGGGTCGCTAACGAGCAGTACTTC

V: TRBV7-7
D: .
length: 15
size: .
J: TRBJ2-5
CDR3: CASSLSSGVWETQYF
DNA: TGTGCTAGCAGCTTATCCTCAGGGGTCTGGGAGACCCAGTACTTC

V: TRBV3-1/TRBV3-2
D: TRBD2
length: 19
size: few
J: TRBJ2-1
CDR3: CASSLLGTSGGASYNEQFF
DNA: TGTGCCAGCAGCCTCCTCGGGACTAGCGGGGGGGCCTCCTACAATGAGCAGTTCTTC

V: TRBV6-1
D: .
length: 17
size: .
J: TRBJ2-2
CDR3: CASSELSGQGGTGELFF
DNA: TGTGCCAGCAGTGAACTTTCCGGGCAGGGAGGCACCGGGGAGCTGTTTTTT

V: TRBV1
D: .
length: 15
size: .
J: TRBJ1-2
CDR3: CTSSRAGEANYGYTF
DNA: TGCACCAGCAGCCGAGCAGGGGAGGCTAACTATGGCTACACCTTC

V: TRBV29-1
D: TRBD1
length: 13
size: .
J: TRBJ1-2
CDR3: CSAGTGGWDGYTF
DNA: TGCAGCGCTGGTACAGGGGGCTGGGATGGCTACACCTTC

V: TRBV30
D: .
length: 13
size: .
J: TRBJ2-5
CDR3: CAWSRTVGETQYF
DNA: TGTGCCTGGAGTCGGACAGTTGGGGAGACCCAGTACTTC

V: TRBV5-1
D: TRBD1
length: 15
size: .
J: TRBJ1-2
CDR3: CASSLAQGAFYGYTF
DNA: TGCGCCAGCAGCTTGGCGCAGGGGGCGTTTTATGGCTACACCTTC

V: TRBV6-5
D: TRBD1
length: 11
size: .
J: TRBJ2-7
CDR3: CASRQGAEQYF
DNA: TGTGCCAGCAGACAGGGGGCAGAGCAGTACTTC

V: TRBV28
D: .
length: 15
size: .
J: TRBJ1-1
CDR3: CASSLVSRGSTEAFF
DNA: TGTGCCAGCAGTTTAGTTTCCCGGGGCAGCACTGAAGCTTTCTTT

V: TRBV19
D: TRBD1
length: 17
size: .
J: TRBJ1-1
CDR3: CASSPLRDRPSRGEAFF
DNA: TGTGCCAGTAGCCCCCTCCGGGACAGGCCCTCAAGGGGTGAAGCTTTCTTT

V: TRBV19
D: .
length: 14
size: .
J: TRBJ2-2
CDR3: CASSTQRDTGELFF
DNA: TGTGCCAGTAGTACTCAGCGGGACACCGGGGAGCTGTTTTTT

V: TRBV6-5
D: .
length: 13
size: .
J: TRBJ1-1
CDR3: CASSRDGGPEAFF
DNA: TGTGCCAGCAGTAGGGACGGGGGTCCCGAAGCTTTCTTT

V: TRBV7-2
D: .
length: 16
size: .
J: TRBJ2-2
CDR3: CASRPSRHPAAGELFF
DNA: TGTGCCAGCAGACCAAGTCGGCACCCGGCCGCCGGGGAGCTGTTTTTT

V: TRBV7-2
D: .
length: 15
size: .
J: TRBJ2-1
CDR3: CASSFDRLGSNEQFF
DNA: TGTGCCAGCAGCTTCGATAGGCTGGGGAGCAATGAGCAGTTCTTC

V: TRBV19
D: .
length: 14
size: .
J: TRBJ1-5
CDR3: CASSRGSSNQPQHF
DNA: TGTGCCAGTAGTAGGGGCTCCAGTAATCAGCCCCAGCATTTT

V: TRBV7-8
D: .
length: 16
size: .
J: TRBJ2-2
CDR3: CASSLARGLNTGELFF
DNA: TGTGCCAGCAGCTTAGCGCGGGGGCTTAACACCGGGGAGCTGTTTTTT

V: TRBV5-4
D: TRBD1
length: 15
size: .
J: TRBJ2-7
CDR3: CASSWTGGGSYEQYF
DNA: TGTGCCAGCAGCTGGACAGGGGGGGGGTCCTACGAGCAGTACTTC

V: TRBV10-2
D: TRBD2
length: 11
size: .
J: TRBJ2-1
CDR3: CASNAAGKQFF
DNA: TGCGCCAGCAATGCAGCGGGGAAGCAGTTCTTC

V: TRBV4-1
D: .
length: 15
size: .
J: TRBJ2-2
CDR3: CASSSGTLSTGELFF
DNA: TGCGCCAGCAGCTCCGGGACATTAAGCACCGGGGAGCTGTTTTTT

V: TRBV9
D: TRBD1
length: 14
size: .
J: TRBJ2-7
CDR3: CASSAGDRGREQYF
DNA: TGTGCCAGCAGCGCCGGGGACAGGGGGCGCGAGCAGTACTTC

V: TRBV6-6
D: TRBD1
length: 13
size: once
J: TRBJ1-1
CDR3: CASSLQGDTEAFF
DNA: TGTGCCAGCAGTCTTCAGGGGGACACTGAAGCTTTCTTT

V: TRBV4-1
D: .
length: 14
size: .
J: TRBJ2-7
CDR3: CASSPPGLAWQQYF
DNA: TGCGCCAGCAGCCCACCGGGGCTAGCTTGGCAGCAGTACTTC

V: TRBV25-1
D: TRBD1
length: 15
size: .
J: TRBJ1-5
CDR3: CASSGGQGAGQPQHF
DNA: TGTGCCAGCAGTGGGGGACAGGGGGCAGGTCAGCCCCAGCATTTT

V: TRBV4-2
D: .
length: 13
size: .
J: TRBJ1-1
CDR3: CASSQEGYSQAFF
DNA: TGTGCCAGCAGCCAAGAAGGATACAGCCAAGCTTTCTTT

V: TRBV12-3/TRBV12-4
D: .
length: 13
size: once
J: TRBJ1-5
CDR3: CASTGQINQPQHF
DNA: TGTGCCAGCACTGGACAGATTAATCAGCCCCAGCATTTT

V: TRBV10-3
D: .
length: 13
size: .
J: TRBJ2-3
CDR3: CATGDTATDTQYF
DNA: TGTGCCACCGGGGACACAGCCACAGATACGCAGTATTTT

V: TRBV11-2
D: .
length: 14
size: few
J: TRBJ1-6
CDR3: CASSLDNRGSPLHF
DNA: TGTGCCAGCAGCTTAGATAATAGAGGTTCACCCCTCCACTTT

V: TRBV9
D: .
length: 15
size: .
J: TRBJ2-3
CDR3: CASSVGGARTDTQYF
DNA: TGTGCCAGCAGCGTAGGGGGGGCTAGGACAGATACGCAGTATTTT

V: TRBV6-1
D: .
length: 16
size: .
J: TRBJ1-1
CDR3: CASSDPPGQRSAEAFF
DNA: TGTGCCAGCAGTGACCCACCGGGACAACGGAGTGCTGAAGCTTTCTTT

V: TRBV25-1
D: TRBD1
length: 15
size: .
J: TRBJ1-2
CDR3: CASSPRGGTNYGYTF
DNA: TGTGCCAGCAGCCCCAGGGGGGGGACTAACTATGGCTACACCTTC

V: TRBV4-1
D: .
length: 15
size: .
J: TRBJ1-5
CDR3: CASSDRGWSNQPQHF
DNA: TGCGCCAGCAGCGATAGAGGTTGGAGCAATCAGCCCCAGCATTTT

V: TRBV11-2
D: TRBD2
length: 16
size: .
J: TRBJ2-3
CDR3: CASSLGARGGTDTQYF
DNA: TGTGCCAGCAGCTTAGGCGCCCGGGGGGGGACAGATACGCAGTATTTT

V: TRBV5-4
D: .
length: 13
size: .
J: TRBJ2-7
CDR3: CASSLPGAGEQYF
DNA: TGTGCCAGCAGCTTACCGGGGGCAGGTGAGCAGTACTTC

V: TRBV5-5
D: TRBD1
length: 14
size: .
J: TRBJ1-2
CDR3: CASSPYRGPYGYTF
DNA: TGTGCCAGCAGCCCATACAGGGGCCCCTATGGCTACACCTTC

V: TRBV6-6
D: TRBD1
length: 14
size: .
J: TRBJ2-3
CDR3: CASSRQGYTDTQYF
DNA: TGTGCCAGCAGTAGACAGGGATACACAGATACGCAGTATTTT